This T cell receptor (beta chain) was sequenced during a study of cytomegalovirus exposure and HLA in healthy donors. PCR was performed using 60 Vbeta and 13 Jbeta primers. The protocol was immunoSEQ multiplex PCR, while the TCRdb copy is restricted to in-frame clones and leaves out a portion. The sample has about 160,000 clones, roughly 82% seen once; the top ten hold roughly 10%. Trimming left V 5 bases short and J 2 bases short, with 19 bases between. CDR1 SGHVS and CDR2 FQNEAQ come from the germline V gene. CDR3 length equals 17 residues. The receptor was isolated from a man between 45 and 60 years old in good health and CMV-seropositive. Sequenced sample: PBMCs. The chain has TRBV7-8 and TRBJ1-5, with a possible D match to TRBD1 (6 bases). The CDR3 region is CASSHGVGADGNQPQHF. DNA for the CDR3: TGTGCCAGCAGCCATGGGGTGGGGGCTGATGGCAATCAGCCCCAGCATTTT.